A single T cell receptor beta chain is shown here with its context. This clonotype was seen a single time. The antigen it binds to is not known. No much larger clone is present one base from it, and per-base qualities are unavailable. Weak support is all one read offers. This entry comes from a study of naive and memory T cell subsets (dated by TCRdb to about 2017). About the full investigation: According to the figure summarizing the samples, there were some 10 blood donors, 7 tuberculin skin test biopsies and 3 saline control biopsies. PCR2 was typically run as a SYBR Green qPCR and stopped at a set threshold, although low-input samples could use end-point PCR of about 6 cycles instead.

Using 3' ligation of a UMI-containing oligonucleotide to TCR cDNA, the study laid out a robust and sensitive protocol to amplify, sequence and analyze TCRs. For whole blood analysis, under 3 ml of peripheral blood was collected from healthy adult volunteers into Tempus tubes, and RNA was extracted following the manufacturer's instructions. Total RNA, without cell sorting, was DNase treated with RQ1 DNase before reverse transcription, targeting 1 to 1000 ng input. Libraries were prepared from skin biopsies and whole blood to test how robust the pipeline was in samples where T cells are a minority population. Libraries were built with 5' RACE. Four rounds of PCR, run with the SP2 primer together with nested alpha and beta constant region primers, were used to amplify the ligated cDNA. TCR RNA was reverse transcribed with SuperScript IV using alpha and beta constant region primers for the blood and skin samples. Using T4 RNA ligase 1, an oligonucleotide carrying both the Illumina SP2 primer and a UMI was ligated onto the 3' end of the cDNA. To prevent hairpin formation, the 12-nucleotide UMI was made up of two random hexamers with an eight-base spacer between them. From the second PCR onward, TCR alpha and beta chain libraries were processed separately and dual indexed for multiplexing. After pooling, the indexed libraries were analyzed by capillary electrophoresis and sequenced on either an Illumina MiSeq or NextSeq. PhiX DNA at roughly 5-7% was added to the libraries to raise base diversity and improve cluster recognition. The paper's processing steps were these. UMIs were extracted from read 2 by Demultiplexor and combined with the TCR sequence from read 1, and reads were split according to sample indices. Decombinator identified V and J genes and V-J junctions and gave each TCR a five-part identifier that included V and J deletions. UMIs were used by Collapsinator to correct sequencing errors and PCR amplification heterogeneity, so that a UMI-based abundance was obtained for each TCR. CDR3Translator converted identifiers to nucleotide sequence, translated to amino acids, and extracted CDR3 regions using terminal motifs. After normalization to the amount of input RNA, the error-corrected alpha and beta TCR counts from blood and from skin were compared. TCRdb trimmed public reads at Q25 via fastp, called clones via MiXCR and kept in-frame beta chains. Rows are unified per CDR3 protein, each entry keeping the most common DNA and genes. The V and J calls were determined by TCRdb, not by the authors. The sample contains over 45,000 distinct CDR3 sequences, approximately 4.5% of them found a single time. The ten largest clones add up to about 0.8% of the sample.

The germline ends are 17 bases apart after V is trimmed by 4 bases and J by 8 bases. The germline V gene specifies MDHEN as CDR1 and SYDVKM as CDR2. Measured from the cysteine to the phenylalanine, the CDR3 is 14 residues long. The entry retains the CDR3 DNA only, 42 bases that are in frame from base 1. The study at large found these results: The RNA-based method was acknowledged as potentially sensitive to TCR transcript changes with T cell activation and differentiation.

The chain employs TRBV28 and TRBJ2-5, with a tentative D gene TRBD1 over 5 matching bases. This receptor was taken from a female donor in good health. The DNA sequence is given as TGTGCCAGCAGTTCCCAGGGTCGACGACTCACCCAGTACTTC. It is translated as CASSSQGRRLTQYF.